The 29 T cell receptor beta chains below were found in one sample sequenced in a study of blood T cell repertoires in COVID-19. Assay used: immunoSEQ multiplex PCR; TCRdb lists only in-frame clones, some missing. Among about 170,000 clones listed, more than 75% were seen once. The sample was peripheral blood. The source of these receptors is a man younger than 35 with COVID-19, enrolled during active disease.

This chain joins TRBV7-2 and TRBJ1-2; tentative D call: TRBD1 (6 bases). The CDR3 runs 15 residues. V lost 5 bases and J lost 3, with 16 bases in between. Germline lookup yields CDR1 SGHTA and CDR2 FQGNSA. The CDR3 DNA is TGTGCCAGCAGCCACCCGACACAGGGCTACTATGGCTACACCTTC. The encoded protein is CASSHPTQGYYGYTF.

This clone was seen a few times. The chain couples TRBV19 to TRBJ1-1; 8 bases line up with TRBD1. The V gene end was trimmed by 3 bases and the J gene end by 1 base; junction bases not matched to a gene: 1. The CDR3 contains 14 residues. CDR1 and CDR2 (germline): LNHDA, SQIVND (reference sequence). The chain's CDR3 is CASSIGQGNTEAFF. The CDR3 DNA is TGTGCCAGTAGTATCGGACAGGGGAACACTGAAGCTTTCTTT.

The rearrangement joins TRBV18 to TRBJ2-1; 7 bases align to TRBD1. The junction had 2 bases not matched to a gene; V was cut back by 4 bases and J by 5 bases. Per the germline V gene, CDR1 is KGHSH and CDR2 is LQKENI. This CDR3 is 13 amino acids long. The CDR3 spells CASSRDRDNEQFF. The CDR3 nucleotides read TGTGCCAGCTCACGCGACAGGGACAATGAGCAGTTCTTC.

V is TRBV7-3 and J is TRBJ2-1; TRBD1 is a possible D gene (5 bases). The V end was cut by 5 bases, the J end by 4 bases, with 9 bases between. There are 13 residues in the CDR3. The germline CDR1 and CDR2 sequences are SGHTA and FQGTGA. The DNA for the CDR3 is TGTGCCAGCAGCCAATCAGGGTACAATGAGCAGTTCTTC. Its protein product is CASSQSGYNEQFF.

With regard to this clone: The junction shows a germline mismatch at one end, possibly a read error. As DNA, the CDR3 is TGTGCCATATACGGGGGTAATGAAAAACTGCTTTTT. Protein sequence: CAIYGGNEKLLF. This chain uses TRBV28 with TRBJ1-4; possibly TRBD1 for D (5 bases). The germline gives CDR1 MDHEN, CDR2 SYDVKM. The CDR3 totals 12 residues.

The chain uses TRBV19 and TRBJ1-1, with a weak D call TRBD1 (6 bases). Germline values: CDR1 LNHDA, CDR2 SQIVND (reference sequence). The CDR3 contains 13 residues. The V gene lost 6 bases and the J gene lost 4 bases, with 12 bases spanning the gap. The CDR3 bases are TGTGCCAGTAGCCAACAGGGACGCACTGAAGCTTTCTTT. The encoded protein is CASSQQGRTEAFF.

The chain employs TRBV6-5 and TRBJ2-1; TRBD1 agrees at 7 bases. The CDR3 contains 11 residues. Germline CDR1 reads MNHEY; CDR2 reads SVGAGI. J gave up 8 bases and V 6 bases, and 1 base lay outside the gene matches. The CDR3 region is CASRQGDEQFF. The CDR3 DNA sequence: TGTGCCAGCAGGCAGGGGGATGAGCAGTTCTTC.

The count of this clone is one. CDR3 nucleotide sequence: TGTGCCAGCAGCCTCCAGGGGTCCGGTGAGCAGTACTTC. It specifies CASSLQGSGEQYF. The J gene is TRBJ2-7, the V gene TRBV6-5; D perhaps matches TRBD1 (6 bases). V lost 6 bases and J 7 bases, leaving 16 bases between the germline ends. This CDR3 region has 13 residues. CDR1 is MNHEY and CDR2 is SVGAGI in the germline V gene.

This clone was observed a single time. The rearrangement uses TRBV28 and TRBJ1-1, with a weak D call TRBD1 (6 bases). V lost 1 base, J lost 5 bases, and 14 bases lay in between. The germline V gene has CDR1 MDHEN and CDR2 SYDVKM. There are 15 residues in the CDR3. CDR3: CASSLLGGLGTEAFF. CDR3 nucleotides: TGTGCCAGCAGTTTATTGGGGGGGCTAGGGACTGAAGCTTTCTTT.

The chain combines TRBV11-3 with TRBJ1-1, with D perhaps TRBD1 (5 bases). The CDR3 sequence is 12 residues long. The V gene lost 4 bases and the J gene lost 5 bases, with 8 bases spanning the gap. Germline V gene data show CDR1 as SGHNT and CDR2 as YENEEA. In DNA, the CDR3 is TGTGCCAGCAGCTACGGGGGGACTGAAGCTTTCTTT. Protein: CASSYGGTEAFF.

The V gene is TRBV19, the J gene TRBJ2-1, with 14 bases aligning to TRBD2. The V and J ends lost 5 bases and 3 bases, in that order; junction bases with no gene match: 6. Germline V gene data show CDR1 as LNHDA and CDR2 as SQIVND (reference sequence). This CDR3 spans 17 amino acids. The CDR3 DNA reads as TGTGCCAGTAGTGGGACTAGCGGGAGTTGGAGCTACAATGAGCAGTTCTTC. The encoded protein is CASSGTSGSWSYNEQFF.

The chain uses TRBV2 and TRBJ2-2; 8 bases are shared with TRBD1. With 5 bases clipped from V and 2 bases from J, the junction kept 4 bases outside the gene matches. This CDR3 comprises 15 residues. CDR1 SNHLY and CDR2 FYNNEI come from the germline V gene. The CDR3 sequence: CASSLDRGNTGELFF. Here the CDR3 DNA reads TGTGCCAGCAGTCTCGACAGGGGAAACACCGGGGAGCTGTTTTTT.

The chain links TRBV12-3 or TRBV12-4 to TRBJ2-1; no firm D call. The CDR3 runs 13 residues. V gave up 0 bases and J gave up 7 bases, with 7 bases separating them. The CDR3 reads CASSLALINEQFF. The CDR3 DNA sequence: TGTGCCAGCAGTTTAGCCCTAATAAATGAGCAGTTCTTC.

The chain uses TRBV28 and TRBJ2-5, with TRBD1 identical over 9 bases. CDR1 and CDR2 from the germline V gene are MDHEN and SYDVKM. Germline trimming cut 5 bases from V and 4 bases from J; bases unmatched to any gene: 20. This CDR3 comprises 19 residues. The CDR3 nucleotides read TGTGCCAGCAGTGGCCCTGGACAGGGGCACCCCCTAAGATCAGAGACCCAGTACTTC. It translates to CASSGPGQGHPLRSETQYF.

The J gene is TRBJ2-2, the V gene TRBV6-4, with 12 bases that match TRBD1. This CDR3 region has 15 residues. V lost 6 bases and J lost 5; bases outside the gene matches: 4. Per the germline V gene, CDR1 is MRHNA and CDR2 is SNTAGT. CDR3 nucleotides: TGTGCCAGCAGAGGGACAGGGGGCGAGACCGGGGAGCTGTTTTTT. Translated, it gives CASRGTGGETGELFF.

The chain links TRBV19 to TRBJ2-1, with 10 bases matching TRBD2. Germline CDR1 LNHDA, CDR2 SQIVND (reference sequence). After removal of 3 bases from V and 6 bases from J, the junction contained 5 bases not matched to a gene. This CDR3 contains 15 residues. CDR3 sequence (DNA): TGTGCCAGTAGTATGGGGACTAGCGAGTTCAATGAGCAGTTCTTC. Residues: CASSMGTSEFNEQFF.

The V and J genes are TRBV7-2 and TRBJ1-2, with D unclear. The CDR3 has 16 residues. V was clipped by 3 bases and J by 5 bases, with 19 bases between them. Per germline, CDR1 SGHTA and CDR2 FQGNSA. The CDR3 DNA reads as TGTGCCAGCAGCTTCTATACGGGAAAGCAGGTTTATGGCTACACCTTC. Its translation: CASSFYTGKQVYGYTF.

In nucleotides, the CDR3 is TGCAGCGTTCGCACCGAATCCCCCGACAGGGTGAGGACAGATACGCAGTATTTT. Its protein product is CSVRTESPDRVRTDTQYF. The chain joins TRBV29-1 to TRBJ2-3; 7 bases align to TRBD1. The germline V gene has CDR1 SQVTM and CDR2 ANQGSEA. The V and J ends lost 5 bases and 3 bases, in that order; junction bases with no gene match: 20. This CDR3 region has 18 residues.

This clone came up many times. The rearrangement uses TRBV28 and TRBJ2-7, with TRBD1 matching 8 bases. The CDR3 contains 17 residues. V lost 4 bases and J lost 2; bases outside the gene matches: 13. Germline V gene data show CDR1 as MDHEN and CDR2 as SYDVKM. The CDR3: CASSSPHGQGMPYEQYF. The CDR3 DNA is TGTGCCAGCAGTTCTCCACACGGACAGGGAATGCCCTACGAGCAGTACTTC.

This clone came up once. V is TRBV19 and J is TRBJ1-5; TRBD1 agrees at 7 bases. The germline V gene has CDR1 LNHDA and CDR2 SQIVND (reference sequence). This CDR3 has 17 amino acids. With V trimmed by 3 bases and J by 9 bases, 17 bases remained unmatched. For the CDR3, the DNA is TGTGCCAGTAGTATCTTACCCTACACAGGGGCCGACGGGCCCCAGCATTTT. Its translation: CASSILPYTGADGPQHF.

This clone was seen a few times. The V call is TRBV15, the J call TRBJ2-1, with TRBD2 identical over 10 bases. Germline CDR1 and CDR2: LNHNV and YYDKDF (reference sequence). V shed 1 base, J shed 7 bases, and the junction held 7 bases outside the gene matches. The CDR3 length is 16 residues. The CDR3 nucleotides read TGTGCCACCAGCAGAGCCCTAGGGACTAGCGTGAATGAGCAGTTCTTC. This gives the protein CATSRALGTSVNEQFF.

The chain combines TRBV19 with TRBJ2-5; 14 positions agree with TRBD2. There are 15 residues in the CDR3. Losses at the gene ends were 10 bases for V and 5 bases for J; bases not matched to a gene: 9. Germline V gene data show CDR1 as LNHDA and CDR2 as SQIVND (reference sequence). CDR3 sequence (DNA): TGTGCCACTTCGGGACTAGCGGGGGCTAGGGAGACCCAGTACTTC. Translated, it gives CATSGLAGARETQYF.

J is TRBJ2-1 and V is TRBV11-2; D is perhaps TRBD2 (5 bases). Per the germline V gene, CDR1 is SGHAT and CDR2 is FQNNGV. The germline V and J ends were trimmed by 5 bases and 2 bases, with 13 bases remaining between them. The CDR3 is made up of 15 amino acids. The CDR3 loop is CASSIGLAPYNEQFF. The CDR3 nucleotides are TGTGCCAGCAGCATTGGACTCGCCCCCTACAATGAGCAGTTCTTC.

The chain combines TRBV7-9 with TRBJ1-1; TRBD1 might be the D (5 bases). V was pared by 2 bases and J by 3 bases, with 10 bases between. The CDR3 length is 14 residues. Germline CDR1 SEHNR, CDR2 FQNEAQ (reference sequence). CDR3 nucleotides: TGTGCCAGCAGCTTATGGGGAGGGGACACTGAAGCTTTCTTT. It encodes CASSLWGGDTEAFF.

The chain is built from TRBV27 and TRBJ2-1; D gene uncertain. CDR3 length equals 15 residues. CDR1 is MNHEY and CDR2 is SMNVEV in the germline V gene (reference sequence). V was shortened by 2 bases and J by 0 bases, with 8 bases between the two germline ends. CDR3 loop: CASSLAYGSYNEQFF. CDR3 nucleotide sequence: TGTGCCAGCAGTTTAGCATACGGCTCCTACAATGAGCAGTTCTTC.

The chain has TRBV28 and TRBJ1-4, with 7 nucleotides matching TRBD1. J lost 6 bases, V lost 2 bases, and 9 bases had no gene match. Germline V gene lookup returns CDR1 MDHEN and CDR2 SYDVKM. CDR3 length: 16 amino acids. The CDR3 protein is CASSLGGGTADEKLFF. The DNA for the CDR3 is TGTGCCAGCAGTTTAGGTGGTGGGACAGCCGATGAAAAACTGTTTTTT.

The genes are TRBV18 and TRBJ1-1, with a possible D match to TRBD1 (6 bases). The CDR3 loop spans 16 amino acids. The germline V gene encodes CDR1 KGHSH and CDR2 LQKENI. Trimming shortened V by 3 bases and J by 5 bases, and 19 bases separated the two germline ends. CDR3 residues: CASSPLVSRGKTEAFF. The CDR3 DNA reads TGTGCCAGCTCACCTCTCGTAAGCAGGGGAAAAACTGAAGCTTTCTTT.

The chain is built from TRBV28 and TRBJ1-4; D is ambiguous. Between the trimmed V and J ends, which lost 3 bases and 5 bases, there was a span of 7 bases. This CDR3 has 13 amino acids. Germline V gene data show CDR1 as MDHEN and CDR2 as SYDVKM. The CDR3 loop is CASSFGSNEKLFF. CDR3 DNA: TGTGCCAGCAGTTTCGGGAGCAATGAAAAACTGTTTTTT.

J is TRBJ1-1 and V is TRBV29-1; perhaps TRBD1 as D (6 bases). Germline values: CDR1 SQVTM, CDR2 ANQGSEA. The CDR3 totals 11 residues. Trimming removed 4 bases from V and 6 bases from J, with 9 bases in between. CDR3 nucleotides: TGCAGCGTTGCTGGGGGCGCTGAAGCTTTCTTT. Translation: CSVAGGAEAFF.